One and the same sample provided the 22 T cell receptor beta chains below, sequenced in a study of vaccination effects on CD4 cells after COVID-19. Pools of viral peptides were used by the ViraFEST assay to expand antigen-specific CD4+ T cells ahead of sequencing. Culturing for ten to eleven days preceded CD4+ T cell isolation. Nobody among the vaccine recipients had prior SARS-CoV-2 infection (nucleocapsid antibodies were negative). Antigen specificity for these receptors is unknown. The assay was immunoSEQ multiplex PCR, and TCRdb's table has in-frame clones only and misses some. Among about 43,000 clones listed, around three quarters were seen once. Here the sequenced sample was CD4+ T cells from PBMCs cultured with SARS-CoV-2 spike peptides, taken before COVID-19 vaccination. These receptors were collected from a human donor who received a COVID-19 vaccine.

V and J are TRBV6-6 and TRBJ1-5; no clear D. The CDR3 runs to 12 residues. Germline-derived CDR1 and CDR2 are MNHNY and SVGAGI (reference sequence). V dropped 6 bases and J dropped 4 bases, with 7 bases sitting between them. The CDR3 nucleotides are TGTGCCAGCAGGGCCCTTAATCAGCCCCAGCATTTT. The encoded protein is CASRALNQPQHF.

The J gene is TRBJ1-4, the V gene TRBV15, with D unresolved. This CDR3 contains 14 residues. Trimming took off 5 bases at V and 1 base at J, with 8 bases between the two ends. The germline gives CDR1 LNHNV, CDR2 YYDKDF (reference sequence). CDR3 amino acids: CATSAILTNEKLFF. CDR3 DNA: TGTGCCACCAGCGCGATATTAACTAATGAAAAACTGTTTTTT.

This clone was seen a few times. The gene calls are TRBV5-1 and TRBJ1-5; D is undetermined. The V end was cut by 4 bases, the J end by 0 bases, with 8 bases between. The CDR3 loop spans 14 amino acids. Germline V gene sequence: CDR1 SGHRS, CDR2 YFSETQ. The CDR3: CASSVDTSNQPQHF. CDR3 nucleotide sequence: TGCGCCAGCAGCGTCGACACTAGCAATCAGCCCCAGCATTTT.

The chain combines TRBV4-2 with TRBJ2-4, with D unresolved. The germline CDR1 and CDR2 sequences are LGHNA and YNFKEQ. V lost 0 bases to trimming and J lost 0 bases, with 21 bases between them. The length of the CDR3 is 20 residues. CDR3 nucleotides: TGTGCCAGCAGCCAAGATTTTCAGGCGGTGACACCCATAGCCAAAAACATTCAGTACTTC. It yields the protein CASSQDFQAVTPIAKNIQYF.

This rearrangement joins TRBV4-1 to TRBJ1-6; D remains ambiguous. Germline-derived CDR1 and CDR2 are MGHRA and YSYEKL. The V end was cut by 4 bases, the J end by 8 bases, with 9 bases between. The CDR3 runs 13 residues. CDR3 loop: CASSREGDSPLHF. As DNA, the CDR3 is TGCGCCAGCAGCCGAGAGGGAGATTCACCCCTCCACTTT.

The genes are TRBV4-1 and TRBJ2-1, with D possibly matching TRBD1 (8 bases). CDR3 size: 16 residues. V was pared by 1 base and J by 7 bases, with 17 bases between. Germline CDR1 reads MGHRA; CDR2 reads YSYEKL. Here the CDR3 reads CASSQVGTGGGNEQFF. CDR3 nucleotide sequence: TGCGCCAGCAGCCAAGTCGGAACAGGGGGGGGGAATGAGCAGTTCTTC.

The rearrangement uses TRBV19 and TRBJ1-4; maybe TRBD1 (5 bases). CDR3 length equals 20 residues. The germline V and J ends were trimmed by 3 bases and 5 bases, with 28 bases remaining between them. Germline V CDR1 and CDR2: LNHDA, SQIVND (reference sequence). CDR3 in amino acids: CASSMPSYRRGEGPNEKLFF. The CDR3 nucleotides read TGTGCCAGTAGTATGCCCTCATACAGGCGGGGAGAGGGACCGAATGAAAAACTGTTTTTT.

This clone was recorded once. J is TRBJ2-3 and V is TRBV7-3, with TRBD2 identical over 7 bases. Germline CDR1 SGHTA, CDR2 FQGTGA. This CDR3 is 15 amino acids long. J was trimmed by 5 bases and V by 1 base; bases with no gene match: 6. The CDR3 is CASSLRGGNRDTQYF. CDR3 DNA sequence: TGTGCCAGCAGCTTAAGGGGGGGGAACCGAGATACGCAGTATTTT.

The chain links TRBV24-1 to TRBJ2-3, with D possibly TRBD1 on 8 matching bases. This CDR3 is 16 amino acids long. CDR1 and CDR2 (germline): KGHDR, SFDVKD. The V and J ends lost 0 bases and 3 bases respectively, with 12 bases between them. The CDR3 coding sequence is TGTGCCACCAGTGATTTGAACAGGGGGGGAACAGATACGCAGTATTTT. Translated: CATSDLNRGGTDTQYF.

The chain joins TRBV27 to TRBJ2-7, with 10 nucleotides matching TRBD1. The germline gives CDR1 MNHEY, CDR2 SMNVEV (reference sequence). V shed 5 bases, J shed 4 bases, and the junction held 2 bases outside the gene matches. The CDR3 has 13 amino acids. The CDR3 spells CASSRDRGYEQYV. As DNA, the CDR3 is TGTGCCAGCAGTCGGGACAGGGGTTACGAGCAGTACGTC.

The CDR3: CASSPDRSTEAFF. CDR3 nucleotide sequence: TGTGCCAGCTCACCAGACAGGTCCACTGAAGCTTTCTTT. The chain is built from TRBV18 and TRBJ1-1; D perhaps matches TRBD1 (6 bases). Per germline, CDR1 KGHSH and CDR2 LQKENI. The length of the CDR3 is 13 residues. The V end was cut by 2 bases, the J end by 4 bases, with 8 bases between. The full variable domain, rest sourced from reference TRBV18 and TRBJ1-1, is NAGVMQNPRHLVRRRGQEARLRCSPMKGHSHVYWYRQLPEEGLKFMVYLQKENIIDESGMPKERFSAEFPKEGPSILRIQQVVRGDSAAYFCASSPDRSTEAFFGQGTRLTVV.

The chain combines TRBV10-1 with TRBJ2-3; the D is unclear. Per germline, CDR1 WNHNN and CDR2 SYGVQD (reference sequence). V was cut by 4 bases and J by 0 bases, with 8 bases left in between. The CDR3 runs 14 residues. The CDR3 DNA follows: TGCGCCAGCAGTGGGTCCCAGAGCACAGATACGCAGTATTTT. This sequence encodes CASSGSQSTDTQYF.

The chain carries TRBV5-1 and TRBJ2-1; no reliable D call. Germline lookup yields CDR1 SGHRS and CDR2 YFSETQ. The CDR3 has 17 amino acids. V was shortened by 0 bases and J by 4 bases, with 17 bases between the two germline ends. CDR3 in amino acids: CASSLATGPSTYNEQFF. The CDR3 nucleotides read TGCGCCAGCAGCTTGGCCACTGGACCTTCAACTTACAATGAGCAGTTCTTC.

The rearrangement links TRBV13 to TRBJ2-1, with 10 bases lining up with TRBD2. The CDR3 has 17 amino acids. J lost 7 bases, V lost 5 bases, and 14 bases had no gene match. Per germline, CDR1 PRHDT and CDR2 FYEKMQ (reference sequence). CDR3 in DNA: TGTGCCAGCAGCCCAACCTTTACTAGCGGGGTAACGAATGAGCAGTTCTTC. Translating it yields CASSPTFTSGVTNEQFF.

This clone has more than one count but fewer than ten. The chain carries TRBV6-5 and TRBJ1-2; D possibly corresponds to TRBD1 (6 bases). Looked up from germline, CDR1 is MNHEY and CDR2 is SVGAGI. V was trimmed by 5 bases and J by 6 bases, leaving 10 bases between them. The CDR3 spans 12 residues. CDR3 in DNA: TGTGCCAGCAGTCTCGCAGGGGATGGCTACACCTTC. This encodes CASSLAGDGYTF.

The V call is TRBV24-1, the J call TRBJ1-5; D unclear. The CDR3 has 13 residues. CDR1 and CDR2 (germline): KGHDR, SFDVKD. Trimming removed 3 bases from V and 4 bases from J, with 6 bases in between. The DNA of the CDR3 is TGTGCCACCAGTGATCAGGCGAATCAGCCCCAGCATTTT. It translates to CATSDQANQPQHF.

The CDR3 nucleotides read TGCGCCAGCAGCCTGATGTTTGTAAGAACAGGGATAAACACAGATACGCAGTATTTT. Translated: CASSLMFVRTGINTDTQYF. The genes are TRBV5-1 and TRBJ2-3, with a possible D match to TRBD1 (6 bases). The CDR3 extends over 19 amino acids. Per germline, CDR1 SGHRS and CDR2 YFSETQ. V lost 4 bases and J 2 bases, leaving 26 bases between the germline ends.

V usage is TRBV7-9 and J usage is TRBJ1-2, with 8 nucleotides matching TRBD1. Germline trimming cut 7 bases from V and 5 bases from J; bases unmatched to any gene: 3. The germline CDR1 and CDR2 sequences are SEHNR and FQNEAQ (reference sequence). CDR3 length: 12 amino acids. The CDR3 spells CASTGQGYGYTF. The CDR3 region has the DNA TGTGCCAGCACAGGACAGGGATATGGCTACACCTTC.

The gene calls are TRBV7-9 and TRBJ1-4; unclear D gene. This CDR3 spans 13 amino acids. V was trimmed by 3 bases and J by 13 bases, leaving 15 bases between them. Germline loops: CDR1 SEHNR, CDR2 FQNEAQ (reference sequence). The CDR3 region is CASSLGGVGRLFF. Written as DNA, the CDR3 is TGTGCCAGCAGCTTGGGTGGAGTGGGGAGACTGTTTTTT. The whole variable domain, remainder taken from reference TRBV7-9 and TRBJ1-4, is DTGVSQNPRHKITKRGQNVTFRCDPISEHNRLYWYRQTLGQGPEFLTYFQNEAQLEKSRLLSDRFSAERPKGSFSTLEIQRTEQGDSAMYLCASSLGGVGRLFFGSGTQLSVL.

This clone was recorded a few times. The V and J genes are TRBV5-4 and TRBJ1-2; D is ambiguous. This CDR3 contains 13 residues. Germline CDR1 and CDR2: SGHNT and YYREEE (reference sequence). V lost 9 bases and J lost 8, with 20 bases in between. This chain's CDR3 is CATGGEVRRGYTF. The CDR3 DNA reads TGTGCCACCGGTGGGGAGGTACGTCGCGGCTACACCTTC.

This chain connects TRBV5-1 to TRBJ2-6; D might be TRBD1 (6 bases). CDR1 is SGHRS, CDR2 YFSETQ, per germline. V was shortened by 4 bases and J by 1 base, with 9 bases between the two germline ends. This CDR3 has 15 residues. CDR3 sequence (DNA): TGCGCCAGCAGCAACGGGACATCTGGGGCCAACGTCCTGACTTTC. This gives the protein CASSNGTSGANVLTF.

The chain employs TRBV7-7 and TRBJ1-1; D unresolved. Trimming took 7 bases from V and 1 from J, leaving 16 bases between them. The CDR3 consists of 15 residues. Per germline, CDR1 SSHAT and CDR2 FNYEAQ (reference sequence). The CDR3 region has the DNA TGTGCCAGCACCCAAGCCGGACGGGAGAACACTGAAGCTTTCTTT. Residues: CASTQAGRENTEAFF.